The entry that follows covers one TCR beta chain sequence. This clone was found once. It lacks a known antigen. Base qualities are not provided; no much larger clone lies one nucleotide away. The sample originates from a study of OX40 agonist ivuxolimab in advanced cancers. With respect to the entire study: Ivuxolimab was a fully human IgG2 agonistic monoclonal antibody targeting the costimulatory receptor OX40 (CD134). In the dose-escalation cohort, 65% to 85% of patients were male, and the mean age was 60 years with a range of roughly 23 to 79. Of the roughly 53 patients in dose escalation, 19 had hepatocellular carcinoma, about 15 had melanoma, 9 had renal cell carcinoma and 9 had head and neck cancer. Partial responses occurred in three dose-escalation patients, of whom one had hepatocellular carcinoma and two had cutaneous melanoma. Intravenous ivuxolimab was administered to patients every 2 weeks at six dose levels: 0.01, 0.1, 0.3, 1.5, 3 and 10 mg/kg. The paper covers the monotherapy dose-escalation part of the phase I ivuxolimab trial, which included N = 52 patients. Peripheral TCRbeta sequencing was intended to test whether TCR sequence diversity was altered and clonal T-cell expansion was caused by ivuxolimab. Patients were allowed to have had prior anti-PD-1, anti-PD-L1 or anti-CTLA-4 therapy, and around 43% of the dose-escalation patients had been treated with checkpoint inhibitors. Study-level results and caveats: Antigen specificity was not determined for the clonally expanded peripheral T cells. Clonal expansion of both CD4+ and CD8+ blood T cells was observed from baseline to week 6 at doses 0.1 to 3.0 mg/kg. After ivuxolimab, CD8+ T cells had more expanded clones than CD4+ T cells on average. Partial responders in the 0.1-3.0 mg/kg groups had among the lowest normalized peripheral clonal expansion, especially among CD8+ T cells. Low levels of normalized T-cell clonal expansion were also seen in some nonresponding patients.

Patients with a history of autoimmune disease or receiving systemic immunosuppression were excluded from the trial. In every dose cohort, peripheral blood was drawn for TCR sequencing at baseline, cycle 4 day 1, and cycle 7 day 1. Samples were obtained from an open-label, multicenter, first-in-human phase I dose-escalation trial of ivuxolimab. Adults with locally advanced or metastatic melanoma, renal cell carcinoma, hepatocellular carcinoma or head and neck squamous cell carcinoma were enrolled in the trial. Before TCR sequencing, CD4+ T cells and CD8+ T cells from peripheral blood were sorted into separate populations. To sequence the TCRbeta CDR3 region, genomic DNA was isolated from the sorted cells. The immunoSEQ Assay was used for sequencing of TCRbeta CDR3 regions. TCRdb took this table from immuneACCESS and kept in-frame rearrangements with V and J called. Such tables lack part of the clones; where checked against another copy, unresolved V genes explain under half of the gap, and the rest is unexplained. In all, the sample holds more than 45,000 clones, and 80% to 90% of those were seen once. About 0.8% of the sample is in the top ten clones.

The sample consisted of CD4+ or CD8+ T cells sorted from blood, taken in a trial of the OX40 agonist ivuxolimab. The source is an adult with an advanced solid tumor such as melanoma, head and neck, liver or kidney cancer.

The nucleotide sequence reads as follows: TGTGCCAGCAGCCTCGGGCCTTCACCCCTCCACTTT. It specifies CASSLGPSPLHF. The rearranged segments are TRBV5-6 and TRBJ1-6, with the D segment identity uncertain. V was cut back by 4 bases and J by 9 bases, leaving a gap of 8 bases between them. The CDR3 measures 12 amino acids from cysteine to phenylalanine. Only the CDR3 portion is preserved as DNA: 36 bases, with reading frame beginning at the first base. CDR1 SGHDT and CDR2 YYEEEE are derived from the germline V gene.